This T cell receptor beta chain is drawn from a study of blood T cell repertoires in COVID-19. About the study: From the United States, Italy and Spain came samples of acute and convalescent COVID-19. T cells, B-cell-depleted T cells, or PBMCs provided the cDNA or gDNA that served as material.

Source study methods: Estimation of nucleated cell counts was performed using reference gene primer amplification. Clones were read by immunoSEQ multiplex PCR, and TCRdb kept only the in-frame ones, dropping some. That table furnishes V, J and clone size, whereas the DNA furnished D and trimming. In the table there are under 60,000 clones, 80% to 90% of which are singletons. The CDR3 contains 13 residues. V lost 5 bases, J lost 4 bases, and 4 bases stayed unmatched. Per the germline V gene, CDR1 is SGHTA and CDR2 is FQGNSA. V and J are TRBV7-2 and TRBJ1-2; TRBD1 matches at 7 bases. The specimen sequenced was peripheral blood. The sequence was obtained from a man aged 55 to 69 with acute or convalescent COVID-19. This CDR3 reads CASSQQGLYGYTF. CDR3 DNA sequence: TGTGCCAGCAGCCAACAGGGGCTCTATGGCTACACCTTC. Together with reference TRBV7-2 and TRBJ1-2, the CDR3 gives the full variable domain: GAGVSQSPSNKVTEKGKDVELRCDPISGHTALYWYRQSLGQGLEFLIYFQGNSAPDKSGLPSDRFSAERTGGSVSTLTIQRTQQEDSAVYLCASSQQGLYGYTFGSGTRLTVV.